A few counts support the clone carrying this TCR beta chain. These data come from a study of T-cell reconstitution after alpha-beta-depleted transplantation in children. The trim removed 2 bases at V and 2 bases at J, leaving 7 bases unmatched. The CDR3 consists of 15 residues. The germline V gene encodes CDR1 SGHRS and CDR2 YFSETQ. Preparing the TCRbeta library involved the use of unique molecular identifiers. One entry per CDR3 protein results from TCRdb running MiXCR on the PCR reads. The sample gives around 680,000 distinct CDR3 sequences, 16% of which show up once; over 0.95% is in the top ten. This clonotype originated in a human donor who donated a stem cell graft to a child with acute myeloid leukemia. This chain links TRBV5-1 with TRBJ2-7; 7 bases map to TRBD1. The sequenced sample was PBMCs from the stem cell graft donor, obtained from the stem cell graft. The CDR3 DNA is TGCGCCAGCAGCTTACTCCGGGACAGTACCTACGAGCAGTACTTC. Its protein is CASSLLRDSTYEQYF.